These 11 T cell receptor beta chains originate from one sample sequenced in a study of post-analysis software for immune sequencing data. Whole-study findings and limits: Several TRBV segments were more frequent in patients than controls; TRBV5-6, TRBV5-1 and TRBV20-1 belonged to this group.

For these TCRs, the target antigens are not known. Unique molecular identifiers had been added to the TCR beta cDNA libraries. TCRdb used MiXCR to reprocess the PCR reads, holding one entry per CDR3 protein. The table lists over 150,000 distinct CDR3 sequences, 25% to 35% of them singletons, with about 1.6% in the top ten. Sequences were obtained from blood. These receptors were taken from a girl aged 10 to 17 with multiple sclerosis.

This sequence joins TRBV10-1 and TRBJ2-1; 7 nucleotides match TRBD2. From germline, CDR1 is WNHNN and CDR2 SYGVQD (reference sequence). V lost 0 bases and J lost 13; bases outside the gene matches: 12. The CDR3 is made up of 15 amino acids. The CDR3 DNA reads as TGCGCCAGCAGTGAGTCGAGAGCGGGAAAAGAGACCCAGTTCTTC. The encoded protein is CASSESRAGKETQFF.

The count of this clonotype is one. A much bigger clone sits one base away, suggesting this may be a read error. The chain employs TRBV20-1 and TRBJ2-1, with 7 bases identical to TRBD1. The CDR3 is 15 amino acids. V lost 5 bases, J lost 5 bases, and 12 bases stayed unmatched. CDR1 DFQATT and CDR2 SNEGSKA come from the germline V gene (reference sequence). For the CDR3, the DNA is TGCAGTGCTTTCAAGAAACGGGACAGAGACAATGAGCAGTTCTTC. It translates to CSAFKKRDRDNEQFF.

This clonotype was counted many times. This chain uses TRBV6-6 with TRBJ2-7; TRBD2 matches at 9 bases. V shed 6 bases, J shed 1 base, and the junction held 4 bases outside the gene matches. CDR1 MNHNY and CDR2 SVGAGI come from the germline V gene (reference sequence). This CDR3 has 14 amino acids. The CDR3 nucleotides are TGTGCCAGCAGCATAGCGGGAGCTTCCTACGAGCAGTACTTC. Translation: CASSIAGASYEQYF.

A few counts support this clonotype. The chain recombines TRBV6-1 with TRBJ2-7; TRBD2 aligns across 8 bases. This CDR3 spans 16 amino acids. V lost 0 bases to trimming and J lost 9 bases; unmatched junction nucleotides: 13. Germline V lookup: CDR1 MNHNS, CDR2 SASEGT. The CDR3 spells CASSEAGSGKFARQYF. DNA for the CDR3: TGTGCCAGCAGTGAAGCGGGTAGCGGGAAATTTGCGAGGCAGTACTTC.

This clonotype was picked up many times. The rearrangement uses TRBV12-3 or TRBV12-4 and TRBJ1-4, with D perhaps TRBD1 (5 bases). V shed 3 bases and J shed 11 bases, with 13 bases lying between them. This CDR3 is 13 amino acids long. The CDR3 region is CASSFPGGTKLFF. In DNA form, the CDR3 reads TGTGCCAGCAGTTTCCCCGGGGGGACCAAACTGTTTTTT.

This clonotype was picked up many times. V usage is TRBV5-8 and J usage is TRBJ2-1, with D possibly being TRBD2 (6 bases). V lost 0 bases to trimming and J lost 6 bases, with 13 bases between them. From germline, CDR1 is SGHTS and CDR2 YDEGEE. The CDR3 contains 15 residues. The CDR3 loop reads CASSLVPAGLNEQFF. In DNA, the CDR3 is TGTGCCAGCAGCTTGGTACCAGCGGGCCTCAATGAGCAGTTCTTC.

The J gene is TRBJ2-4, the V gene TRBV30, with a possible D match to TRBD2 (6 bases). The CDR3 contains 12 residues. V lost 4 bases and J lost 9, with 13 bases in between. Germline CDR1 reads GTSNPN; CDR2 reads SVGIG (reference sequence). The CDR3 DNA is TGTGCCTGGAATGTCGGGAGAGGCATTCAGTACTTC. Translated: CAWNVGRGIQYF.

Many counts were recorded for this clonotype. This chain links TRBV29-1 with TRBJ2-7; 13 bases match TRBD2. The V gene end was trimmed by 6 bases and the J gene end by 1 base; junction bases not matched to a gene: 6. The germline CDR1 and CDR2 sequences are SQVTM and ANQGSEA. The CDR3 length is 15 residues. The CDR3 DNA reads TGCAGCGTAAATGGACTAGCGGGGGTATCCTACGAGCAGTACTTC. Protein: CSVNGLAGVSYEQYF.

The chain carries TRBV9 and TRBJ2-7; TRBD1 matches at 8 bases. Germline V gene data show CDR1 as SGDLS and CDR2 as YYNGEE. V shed 4 bases and J 2 bases; nucleotides not matched to a gene: 5. This CDR3 region has 14 residues. The CDR3 is CASSLRDRPYEQYF. CDR3 in DNA: TGTGCCAGCAGCCTCCGGGACAGGCCCTACGAGCAGTACTTC.

Ten or more counts support this clonotype. This chain connects TRBV29-1 to TRBJ2-4; D call uncertain. V lost 4 bases to trimming and J lost 5 bases, with 9 bases between them. This CDR3 is built from 12 residues. CDR1 is SQVTM and CDR2 is ANQGSEA in the germline V gene. The chain's CDR3 is CSVVTWQNIQYF. The CDR3 DNA reads TGCAGCGTTGTCACATGGCAAAACATTCAGTACTTC.

As concerns this clonotype: One end of the junction varies from germline; a read error may be responsible. The V and J genes are TRBV7-9 and TRBJ1-1; weak D call: TRBD1 (5 bases). Germline loops: CDR1 SEHNR, CDR2 FQNEAQ (reference sequence). This CDR3 spans 13 amino acids. CDR3 sequence (DNA): TGTGCCAACAGCTTACTTGTGGGGCCTGAAGCTTTCTTT. It yields the protein CANSLLVGPEAFF.